These T cell receptor beta chains were read from a single sample in a study of T cells in localized non-small cell lung cancer. The assay was immunoSEQ multiplex PCR, and TCRdb's table has in-frame clones only and misses some. The data contain 28,000 or so clones, approximately 89% of them seen just once; the ten biggest clones take up over 3.5%. Sequencing used peripheral blood, obtained before any cancer treatment. The receptors stem from a female donor over 55 with stage II squamous cell lung carcinoma. CDR3s include the opening cysteine and the closing phenylalanine or tryptophan. A D gene is named only where the DNA matches it firmly. Size is omitted from some rows. Given values are once, few, many or a class for expanded clones.

d_call clone_size j_call v_call cdr3_aa cdr3_nt
NA NA TRBJ2-1 TRBV5-4 CASSLIGNEQFF TGTGCCAGCAGCTTAATAGGGAATGAGCAGTTCTTC
TRBD1 NA TRBJ1-4 TRBV25-1 CASASGTGLFNEKLFF TGTGCCAGCGCCAGCGGGACAGGGCTATTTAATGAAAAACTGTTTTTT
NA once TRBJ2-3 TRBV4-2 CASSLGSGGEPDTQYF TGTGCCAGCAGCCTTGGGTCTGGGGGCGAGCCAGATACGCAGTATTTT
TRBD1 once TRBJ1-3 TRBV7-6 CASRRTGGMGTIYF TGTGCCAGCCGACGGACAGGGGGCATGGGCACCATATATTTT
NA NA TRBJ1-1 TRBV5-1 CASSSGRPGLTEAFF TGCGCCAGCAGCTCCGGGAGGCCAGGGTTGACTGAAGCTTTCTTT
TRBD2 NA TRBJ2-1 TRBV23-1 CASSQAGLAGVQAYNEQFF TGCGCCAGCAGTCAGGCGGGACTAGCGGGAGTTCAGGCCTACAATGAGCAGTTCTTC
NA NA TRBJ1-1 TRBV2 CASSRQMGNTEAFF TGTGCCAGCAGTCGACAGATGGGGAACACTGAAGCTTTCTTT
TRBD2 NA TRBJ2-7 TRBV28 CASTSSGGIYEQYF TGTGCCAGCACTTCTAGCGGGGGGATCTACGAGCAGTACTTC
NA NA TRBJ1-1 TRBV7-2 CGVRVGVFMNTEAFF TGTGGCGTTCGGGTAGGGGTCTTCATGAACACTGAAGCTTTCTTT
NA NA TRBJ2-2 TRBV15 CATSRELWWLQGSLNTGELFF TGTGCCACCAGCAGAGAGCTCTGGTGGTTACAGGGTAGCCTGAACACCGGGGAGCTGTTTTTT
NA NA TRBJ2-2 TRBV27 CASSLFTGTGELFF TGTGCCAGCAGTTTATTTACCGGCACCGGGGAGCTGTTTTTT
NA NA TRBJ1-2 TRBV30 CAWRLGQTYGYTF TGTGCCTGGAGACTCGGACAGACCTATGGCTACACCTTC
TRBD2 NA TRBJ2-7 TRBV7-8 CASSLSGGFSYEQYF TGTGCCAGCAGCTTGTCGGGGGGATTCTCCTACGAGCAGTACTTC
NA NA TRBJ1-1 TRBV7-2 CASSLKRNTEAFF TGTGCCAGCAGCTTAAAGAGAAACACTGAAGCTTTCTTT
NA NA TRBJ1-2 TRBV9 CASSETSYGYTF TGTGCCAGCAGCGAGACCTCGTATGGCTACACCTTC
NA NA TRBJ1-6 TRBV27 CASSLFGGTNSPLHF TGTGCCAGCAGTTTATTTGGGGGGACGAATTCACCCCTCCACTTT
NA NA TRBJ1-2 TRBV29-1 CSVEDPVQRYGYTF TGCAGCGTTGAAGATCCAGTTCAGCGGTATGGCTACACCTTC
TRBD1 NA TRBJ1-3 TRBV4-1 CASSQVTGGSGNTIYF TGCGCCAGCAGCCAAGTGACAGGGGGCTCTGGAAACACCATATATTTT
NA few TRBJ2-1 TRBV20-1 CSARDNEQFF TGCAGTGCTCGAGACAATGAGCAGTTCTTC
NA NA TRBJ1-1 TRBV12-5 CASGLGGGVAFF TGTGCTAGTGGTTTGGGCGGCGGCGTAGCTTTCTTT
NA NA TRBJ1-1 TRBV18 CASSPPVRARAFF TGTGCCAGCTCACCACCAGTAAGGGCTCGAGCTTTCTTT
NA NA TRBJ1-1 TRBV14 CASRNRVDTEAFF TGTGCCAGCAGGAACAGGGTTGACACTGAAGCTTTCTTT
NA NA TRBJ2-1 TRBV27 CASSLSYRSYNEQFF TGTGCCAGCAGTTTATCATACAGGTCCTACAATGAGCAGTTCTTC
NA NA TRBJ1-1 TRBV5-6 CASSDPTSNRAGTEAFF TGTGCCAGCAGCGATCCAACCTCAAACAGGGCGGGGACTGAAGCTTTCTTT
NA NA TRBJ2-2 TRBV4-2 CASSHGTTLNTGELFF TGTGCCAGCAGTCACGGGACGACCCTGAACACCGGGGAGCTGTTTTTT
TRBD1 NA TRBJ2-5 TRBV18 CASSPTGGYQETQYF TGTGCCAGCTCACCGACAGGGGGATACCAAGAGACCCAGTACTTC
NA NA TRBJ2-1 TRBV6-6 CASSYGWGSNEQFF TGTGCCAGCAGTTATGGGTGGGGGAGCAATGAGCAGTTCTTC
TRBD1 NA TRBJ1-1 TRBV19 CASTPDRFVREAFF TGTGCCAGTACCCCGGACAGGTTTGTCCGCGAAGCTTTCTTT
NA NA TRBJ2-4 TRBV6-1 CASSESIGGGKDIQYF TGTGCCAGCAGTGAAAGCATAGGGGGAGGGAAGGACATTCAGTACTTC
TRBD2 NA TRBJ2-7 TRBV28 CASTGRGGGAREQYF TGTGCCAGCACCGGTCGGGGCGGGGGGGCCCGCGAGCAGTACTTC
TRBD2 few TRBJ2-7 TRBV5-1 CASSALAGEQYF TGCGCCAGCAGCGCGCTAGCGGGCGAGCAGTACTTC
TRBD2 NA TRBJ2-1 TRBV19 CASSFRASGANNNEQFF TGTGCCAGTAGCTTTCGGGCTAGCGGGGCTAACAACAATGAGCAGTTCTTC
TRBD1 NA TRBJ2-6 TRBV19 CASSIATGGRSGANVLTF TGTGCCAGTAGTATCGCGACAGGGGGCAGGTCTGGGGCCAACGTCCTGACTTTC
TRBD1 NA TRBJ2-2 TRBV7-9 CASRRTGVGNTGELFF TGTGCCTCACGGAGGACAGGGGTCGGGAACACCGGGGAGCTGTTTTTT
TRBD2 NA TRBJ2-7 TRBV30 CAWTWGSGRAHYEQYF TGTGCCTGGACCTGGGGGAGCGGGAGGGCCCACTACGAGCAGTACTTC
NA NA TRBJ1-5 TRBV2 CASNPNSNQPQHF TGTGCCAGCAACCCAAATAGCAATCAGCCCCAGCATTTT
NA NA TRBJ2-6 TRBV4-2 CASREGLKSGANVLTF TGTGCCAGCAGAGAGGGGCTAAAGTCTGGGGCCAACGTCCTGACCTTC
NA NA TRBJ2-7 TRBV7-6 CASSLGDVSYEQYF TGTGCCAGCAGCCTCGGGGACGTATCCTACGAGCAGTACTTC
NA once TRBJ1-1 TRBV2 CASINAGGNTEAFF TGTGCCAGCATAAACGCCGGTGGGAACACTGAAGCTTTCTTT
TRBD1 NA TRBJ2-7 TRBV4-2 CASSPGQGVYEQYF TGTGCCAGCAGCCCGGGACAGGGTGTCTACGAGCAGTACTTC
NA NA TRBJ1-2 TRBV4-3 CASSQIDRNYGYTF TGCGCCAGCAGCCAAATCGACAGAAACTATGGCTACACCTTC
NA NA TRBJ2-7 TRBV11-3 CASSLGGPTPQYF TGTGCCAGCAGCTTGGGGGGGCCCACGCCGCAGTACTTC
NA NA TRBJ2-3 TRBV2 CASTRLGGTDTQYF TGTGCCAGCACCCGGTTAGGGGGCACAGATACGCAGTATTTT
NA NA TRBJ2-4 TRBV19 CASSIARQGLNIQYF TGTGCCAGTAGTATAGCCCGACAGGGACTAAACATTCAGTACTTC
TRBD2 NA TRBJ2-4 TRBV11-2 CASSPGGDIQYF TGTGCCAGCAGCCCCGGGGGGGACATTCAGTACTTC
NA NA TRBJ1-5 TRBV15 CATSGRDSQPQHF TGTGCCACCAGCGGAAGAGATTCGCAGCCCCAGCATTTT
NA NA TRBJ1-6 TRBV30 CAWSVSRDDSPLHF TGTGCCTGGAGTGTTTCGAGGGACGACTCACCCCTCCACTTT
NA NA TRBJ2-4 TRBV28 CASRGVLAKNIQYF TGTGCCAGCAGAGGGGTTCTAGCCAAAAACATTCAGTACTTC
NA NA TRBJ1-5 TRBV27 CASAWVGNQPQHF TGTGCCAGCGCATGGGTTGGCAATCAGCCCCAGCATTTT
NA NA TRBJ1-6 TRBV5-1 CASSLEDSYSPLHF TGCGCCAGCAGCTTGGAGGACAGTTATTCACCCCTCCACTTT
NA NA TRBJ2-7 TRBV25-1 CASSDLGSGAQYEQYF TGTGCCAGCAGTGATTTAGGATCGGGGGCGCAGTACGAGCAGTACTTC
NA NA TRBJ2-2 TRBV19 CASSILNTGELFF TGTGCCAGTAGTATTTTGAACACCGGGGAGCTGTTTTTT
TRBD1 NA TRBJ2-3 TRBV7-3 CASSLLGQGATDTQYF TGTGCCAGCAGCCTGCTGGGACAGGGGGCGACAGATACGCAGTATTTT